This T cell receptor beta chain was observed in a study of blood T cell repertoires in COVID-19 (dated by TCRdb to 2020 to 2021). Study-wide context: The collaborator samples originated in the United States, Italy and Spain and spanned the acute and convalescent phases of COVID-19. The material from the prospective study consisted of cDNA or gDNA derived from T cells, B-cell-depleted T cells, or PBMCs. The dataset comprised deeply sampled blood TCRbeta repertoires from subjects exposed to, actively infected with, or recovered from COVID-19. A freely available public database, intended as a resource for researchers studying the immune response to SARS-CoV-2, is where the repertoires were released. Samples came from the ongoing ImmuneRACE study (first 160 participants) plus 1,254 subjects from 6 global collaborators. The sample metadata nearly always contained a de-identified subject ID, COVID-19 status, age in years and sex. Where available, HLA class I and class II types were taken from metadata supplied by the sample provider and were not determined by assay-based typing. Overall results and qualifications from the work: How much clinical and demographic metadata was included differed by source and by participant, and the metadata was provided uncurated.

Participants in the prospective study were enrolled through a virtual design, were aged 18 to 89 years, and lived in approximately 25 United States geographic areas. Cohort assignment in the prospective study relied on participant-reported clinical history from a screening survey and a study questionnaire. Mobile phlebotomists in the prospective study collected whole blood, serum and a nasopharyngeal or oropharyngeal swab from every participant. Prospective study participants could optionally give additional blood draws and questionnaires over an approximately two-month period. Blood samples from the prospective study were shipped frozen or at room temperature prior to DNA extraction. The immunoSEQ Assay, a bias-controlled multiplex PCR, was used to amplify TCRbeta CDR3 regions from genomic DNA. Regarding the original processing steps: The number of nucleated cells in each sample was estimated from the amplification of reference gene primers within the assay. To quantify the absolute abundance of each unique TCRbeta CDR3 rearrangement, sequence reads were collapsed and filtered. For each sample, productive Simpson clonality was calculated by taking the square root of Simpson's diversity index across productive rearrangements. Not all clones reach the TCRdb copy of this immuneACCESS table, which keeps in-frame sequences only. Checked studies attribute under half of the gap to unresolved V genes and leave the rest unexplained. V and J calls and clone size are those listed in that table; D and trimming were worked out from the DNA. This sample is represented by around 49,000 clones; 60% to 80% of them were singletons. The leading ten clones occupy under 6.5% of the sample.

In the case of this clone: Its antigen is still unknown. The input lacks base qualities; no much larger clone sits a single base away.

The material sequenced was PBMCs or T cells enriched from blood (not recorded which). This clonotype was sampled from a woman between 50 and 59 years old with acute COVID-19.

The nucleotides are TGTGCCAGCAGCCAAGTGGTTTTCCGGTGCACAGATACGCAGTATTTT. Translated, it gives CASSQVVFRCTDTQYF. The sequence links TRBV4-2 to TRBJ2-3; the D gene assignment is ambiguous. The CDR3, cysteine through phenylalanine, is 16 amino acids long. CDR3 DNA only is kept here, 48 bases in frame from base 1. The germline V gene encodes CDR1 LGHNA and CDR2 YNFKEQ. V and J are truncated by 1 base and 1 base respectively, leaving an intervening sequence of 12 bases.